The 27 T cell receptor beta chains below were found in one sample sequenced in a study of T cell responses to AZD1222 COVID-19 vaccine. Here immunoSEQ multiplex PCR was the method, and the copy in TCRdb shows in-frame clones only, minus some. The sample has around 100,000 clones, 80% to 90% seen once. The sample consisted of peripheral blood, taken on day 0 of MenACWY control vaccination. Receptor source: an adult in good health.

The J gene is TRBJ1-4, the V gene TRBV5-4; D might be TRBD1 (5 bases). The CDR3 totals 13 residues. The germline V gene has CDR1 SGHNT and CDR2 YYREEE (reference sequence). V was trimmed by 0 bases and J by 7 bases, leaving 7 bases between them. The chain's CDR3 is CASSLAGAEKLFF. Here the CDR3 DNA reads TGTGCCAGCAGCTTGGCCGGGGCTGAAAAACTGTTTTTT.

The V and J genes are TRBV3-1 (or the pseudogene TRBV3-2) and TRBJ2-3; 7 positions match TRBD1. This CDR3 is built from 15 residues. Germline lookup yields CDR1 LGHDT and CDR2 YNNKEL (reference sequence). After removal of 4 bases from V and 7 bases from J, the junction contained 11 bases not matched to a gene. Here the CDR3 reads CASSPVKGGINTQYF. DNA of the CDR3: TGTGCCAGCAGCCCCGTCAAAGGGGGCATCAATACGCAGTATTTT.

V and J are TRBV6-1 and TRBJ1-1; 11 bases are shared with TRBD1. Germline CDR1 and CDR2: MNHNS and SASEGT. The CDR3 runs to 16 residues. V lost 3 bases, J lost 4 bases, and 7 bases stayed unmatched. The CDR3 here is CASSEGGQGAVTEAFF. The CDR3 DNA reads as TGTGCCAGCAGTGAGGGAGGACAGGGGGCGGTCACTGAAGCTTTCTTT.

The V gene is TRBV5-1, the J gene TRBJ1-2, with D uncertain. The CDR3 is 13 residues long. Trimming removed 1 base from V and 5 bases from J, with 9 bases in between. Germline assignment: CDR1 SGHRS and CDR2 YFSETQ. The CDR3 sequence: CASSLYRGYGYTF. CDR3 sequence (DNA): TGCGCCAGCAGCTTGTATAGAGGTTATGGCTACACCTTC. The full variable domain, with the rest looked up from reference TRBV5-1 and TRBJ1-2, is KAGVTQTPRYLIKTRGQQVTLSCSPISGHRSVSWYQQTPGQGLQFLFEYFSETQRNKGNFPGRFSGRQFSNSRSEMNVSTLELGDSALYLCASSLYRGYGYTFGSGTRLTVV.

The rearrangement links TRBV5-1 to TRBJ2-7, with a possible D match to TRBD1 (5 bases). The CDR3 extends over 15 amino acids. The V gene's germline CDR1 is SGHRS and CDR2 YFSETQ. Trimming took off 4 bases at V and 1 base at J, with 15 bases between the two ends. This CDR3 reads CASSPRAAGSYEQYF. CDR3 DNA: TGCGCCAGCAGCCCCAGGGCCGCAGGATCCTACGAGCAGTACTTC.

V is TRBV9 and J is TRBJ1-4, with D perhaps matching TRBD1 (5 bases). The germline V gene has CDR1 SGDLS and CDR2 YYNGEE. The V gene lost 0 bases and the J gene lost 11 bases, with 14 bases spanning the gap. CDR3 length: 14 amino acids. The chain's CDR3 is CASSVGRNGAKLFF. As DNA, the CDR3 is TGTGCCAGCAGCGTAGGACGGAACGGGGCTAAACTGTTTTTT.

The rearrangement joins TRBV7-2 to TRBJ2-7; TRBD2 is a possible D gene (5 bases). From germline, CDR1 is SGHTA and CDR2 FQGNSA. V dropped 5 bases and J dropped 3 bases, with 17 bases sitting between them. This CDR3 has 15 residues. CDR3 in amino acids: CASSVYGTGDYEQYF. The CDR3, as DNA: TGTGCCAGCAGCGTATACGGTACCGGGGACTACGAGCAGTACTTC.

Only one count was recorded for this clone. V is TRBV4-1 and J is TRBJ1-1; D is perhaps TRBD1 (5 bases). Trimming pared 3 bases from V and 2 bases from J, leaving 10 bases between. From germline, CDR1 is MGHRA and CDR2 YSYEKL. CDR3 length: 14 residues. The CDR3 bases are TGCGCCAGCAGCCATCGGGGGGGTAACACTGAAGCTTTCTTT. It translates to CASSHRGGNTEAFF.

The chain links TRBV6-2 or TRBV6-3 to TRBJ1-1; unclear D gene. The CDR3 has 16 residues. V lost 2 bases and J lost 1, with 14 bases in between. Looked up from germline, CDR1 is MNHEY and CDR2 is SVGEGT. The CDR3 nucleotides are TGTGCCAGCAGTTACCCGCCTACCCAGAGGAACACTGAAGCTTTCTTT. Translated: CASSYPPTQRNTEAFF.

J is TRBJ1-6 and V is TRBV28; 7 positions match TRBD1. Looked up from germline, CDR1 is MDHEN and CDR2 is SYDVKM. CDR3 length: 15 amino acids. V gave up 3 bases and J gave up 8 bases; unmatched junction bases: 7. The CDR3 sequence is CASSFDRAGDSPLHF. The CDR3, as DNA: TGTGCCAGCAGTTTCGACAGGGCTGGGGATTCACCCCTCCACTTT. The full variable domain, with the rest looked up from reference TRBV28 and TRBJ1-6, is DVKVTQSSRYLVKRTGEKVFLECVQDMDHENMFWYRQDPGLGLRLIYFSYDVKMKEKGDIPEGYSVSREKKERFSLILESASTNQTSMYLCASSFDRAGDSPLHFGNGTRLTVT.

In nucleotides, the CDR3 is TGCGCCAGCAGCTTGACGGGGGCGAGCTCCTACAATGAGCAGTTCTTC. Amino acids: CASSLTGASSYNEQFF. The chain links TRBV5-1 to TRBJ2-1; D possibly uses TRBD1 or TRBD2 (6 bases each). The V gene's germline CDR1 is SGHRS and CDR2 YFSETQ. The CDR3 has 16 amino acids. Trimming left V 1 base short and J 0 bases short, with 11 bases between.

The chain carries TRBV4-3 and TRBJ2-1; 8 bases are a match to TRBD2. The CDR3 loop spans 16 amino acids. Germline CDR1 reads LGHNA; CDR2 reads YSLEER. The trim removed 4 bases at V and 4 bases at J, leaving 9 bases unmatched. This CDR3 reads CASSPQGSGNYNEQFF. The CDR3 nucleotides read TGCGCCAGCAGCCCCCAAGGTAGCGGGAATTACAATGAGCAGTTCTTC.

The CDR3 protein is CASSLEVAGGYNEQFF. The CDR3 region has the DNA TGTGCCAGCAGCTTAGAGGTAGCGGGAGGCTACAATGAGCAGTTCTTC. V gene TRBV7-2 combines with J gene TRBJ2-1; TRBD2 matches at 10 bases. This CDR3 has 16 amino acids. The V gene's germline CDR1 is SGHTA and CDR2 FQGNSA. The J segment lost 3 bases and the V segment lost 1 base, leaving 3 bases of the junction unmatched.

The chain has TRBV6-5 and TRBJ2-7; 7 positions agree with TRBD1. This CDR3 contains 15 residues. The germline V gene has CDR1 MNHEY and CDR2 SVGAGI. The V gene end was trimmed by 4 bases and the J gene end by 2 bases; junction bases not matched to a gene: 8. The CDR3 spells CASSSKGTATYEQYF. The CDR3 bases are TGTGCCAGCAGTTCCAAAGGGACAGCAACCTACGAGCAGTACTTC.

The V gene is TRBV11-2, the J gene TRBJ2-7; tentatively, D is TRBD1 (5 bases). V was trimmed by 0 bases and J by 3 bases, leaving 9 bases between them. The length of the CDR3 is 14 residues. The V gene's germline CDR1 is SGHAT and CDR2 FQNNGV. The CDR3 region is CASSLDRDDYEQYF. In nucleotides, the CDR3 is TGTGCCAGCAGCTTAGACAGGGATGACTACGAGCAGTACTTC.

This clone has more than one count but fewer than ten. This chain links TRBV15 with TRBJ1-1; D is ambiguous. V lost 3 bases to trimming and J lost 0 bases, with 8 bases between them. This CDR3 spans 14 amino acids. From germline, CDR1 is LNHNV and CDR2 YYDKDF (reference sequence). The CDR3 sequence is CATSSRVLNTEAFF. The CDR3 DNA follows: TGTGCCACCAGCAGTAGGGTGCTGAACACTGAAGCTTTCTTT.

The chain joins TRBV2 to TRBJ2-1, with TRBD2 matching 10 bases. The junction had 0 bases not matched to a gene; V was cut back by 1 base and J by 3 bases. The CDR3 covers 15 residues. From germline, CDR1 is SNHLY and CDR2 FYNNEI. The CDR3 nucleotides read TGTGCCAGCAGTGAAGGGACTAGCGGCTACAATGAGCAGTTCTTC. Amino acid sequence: CASSEGTSGYNEQFF.

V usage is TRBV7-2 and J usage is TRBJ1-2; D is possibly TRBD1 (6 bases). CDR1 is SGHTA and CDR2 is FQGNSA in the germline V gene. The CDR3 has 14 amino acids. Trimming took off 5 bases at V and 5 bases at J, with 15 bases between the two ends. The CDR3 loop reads CASSPRDTRYGYTF. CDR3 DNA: TGTGCCAGCAGCCCACGGGACACCCGATATGGCTACACCTTC.

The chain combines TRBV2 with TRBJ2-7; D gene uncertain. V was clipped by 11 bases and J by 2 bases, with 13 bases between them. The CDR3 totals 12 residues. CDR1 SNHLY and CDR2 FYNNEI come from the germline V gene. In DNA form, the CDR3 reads TGTGCCGGCTTGACTCTCACCTACGAGCAGTACTTC. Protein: CAGLTLTYEQYF.

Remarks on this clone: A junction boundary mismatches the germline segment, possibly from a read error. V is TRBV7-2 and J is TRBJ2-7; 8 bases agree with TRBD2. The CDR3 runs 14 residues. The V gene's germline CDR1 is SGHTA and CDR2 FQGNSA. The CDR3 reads CASSLAGSSYEQYF. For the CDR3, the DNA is TGTGCCAGCAGCCTAGCGGGCAGCTCCTACGAGCAGTACTTC.

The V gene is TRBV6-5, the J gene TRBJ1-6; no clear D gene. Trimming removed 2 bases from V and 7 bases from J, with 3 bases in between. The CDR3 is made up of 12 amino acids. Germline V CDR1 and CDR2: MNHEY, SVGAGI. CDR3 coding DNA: TGTGCCAGCAGTTACCAGAATTCACCCCTCCACTTT. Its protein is CASSYQNSPLHF.

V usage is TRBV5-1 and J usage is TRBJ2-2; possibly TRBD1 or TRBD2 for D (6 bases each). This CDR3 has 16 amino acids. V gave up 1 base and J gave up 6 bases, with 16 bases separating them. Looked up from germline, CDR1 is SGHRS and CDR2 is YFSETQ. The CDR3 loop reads CASSLIGGPQAGELFF. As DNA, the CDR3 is TGCGCCAGCAGCTTGATCGGGGGCCCCCAGGCCGGGGAGCTGTTTTTT.

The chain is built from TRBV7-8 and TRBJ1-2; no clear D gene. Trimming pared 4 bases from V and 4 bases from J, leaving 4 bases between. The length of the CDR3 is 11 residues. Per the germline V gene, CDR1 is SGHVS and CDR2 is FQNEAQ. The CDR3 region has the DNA TGTGCCAGCAGCTCCCCCTATGGCTACACCTTC. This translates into CASSSPYGYTF.

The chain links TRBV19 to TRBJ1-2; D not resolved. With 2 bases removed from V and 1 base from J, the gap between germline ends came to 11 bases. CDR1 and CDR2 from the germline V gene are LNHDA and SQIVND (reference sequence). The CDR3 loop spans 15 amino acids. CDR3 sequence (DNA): TGTGCCAGTAGTATAATCTCGACGGATAACTATGGCTACACCTTC. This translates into CASSIISTDNYGYTF.

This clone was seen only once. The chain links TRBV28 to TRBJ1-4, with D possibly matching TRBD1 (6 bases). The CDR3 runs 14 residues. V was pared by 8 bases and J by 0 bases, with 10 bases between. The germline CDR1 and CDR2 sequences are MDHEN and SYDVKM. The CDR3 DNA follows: TGTGCCAGCGGGGACATTCCAACTAATGAAAAACTGTTTTTT. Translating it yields CASGDIPTNEKLFF.

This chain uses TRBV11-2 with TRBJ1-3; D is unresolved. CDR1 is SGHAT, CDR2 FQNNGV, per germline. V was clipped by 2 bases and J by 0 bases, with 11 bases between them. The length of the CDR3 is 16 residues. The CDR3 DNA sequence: TGTGCCAGCAGCTTAACCGGCTCCCGCTCTGGAAACACCATATATTTT. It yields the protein CASSLTGSRSGNTIYF.

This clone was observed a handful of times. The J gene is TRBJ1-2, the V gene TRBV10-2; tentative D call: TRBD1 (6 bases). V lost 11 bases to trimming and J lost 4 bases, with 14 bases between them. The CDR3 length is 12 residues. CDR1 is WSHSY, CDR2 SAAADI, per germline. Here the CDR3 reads CAARQGIYGYTF. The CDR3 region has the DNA TGCGCCGCACGTCAGGGGATCTATGGCTACACCTTC.